Listed here are 20 T cell receptor beta chains from one sample, sequenced in a study of T cells after yellow fever vaccination. Each CDR3 protein gets one entry after TCRdb re-called the 5' RACE reads with MiXCR. Of roughly 120,000 distinct CDR3 sequences in the sample, 7.2% were seen once. The sequencing used CD4+ T cells sorted from PBMCs, collected approximately 40 days after the first yellow fever vaccination. All receptors come from a man in his late teens or twenties who received the YFV17D yellow fever vaccine.

This clonotype has a count of ten or more. The chain combines TRBV7-8 with TRBJ1-4; D may be TRBD1 (5 bases). Germline CDR1 is SGHVS and CDR2 is FQNEAQ. The CDR3 loop spans 12 amino acids. V lost 5 bases, J lost 5 bases, and 6 bases lay in between. This CDR3 reads CASSGANEKLFF. The DNA for the CDR3 is TGTGCCAGCAGCGGGGCGAATGAAAAACTGTTTTTT.

This clonotype was seen at least ten times. The genes are TRBV7-2 and TRBJ2-3; TRBD2 matches at 8 bases. V trimming: 4 bases; J trimming: 2 bases; junction bases outside the gene matches: 2. The CDR3 is made up of 14 amino acids. The germline gives CDR1 SGHTA, CDR2 FQGNSA. In nucleotides, the CDR3 is TGTGCCAGCAGCTCGGGGGGGTACACAGATACGCAGTATTTT. Translating gives CASSSGGYTDTQYF.

In this sample, this clonotype turned up many times. The V call is TRBV6-1, the J call TRBJ2-3; 7 nucleotides match TRBD1. The CDR3 sequence is 14 residues long. Losses at the gene ends were 5 bases for V and 3 bases for J; bases not matched to a gene: 5. The germline CDR1 and CDR2 sequences are MNHNS and SASEGT. In DNA, the CDR3 is TGTGCCAGCAGTCAGACAGGGCTTACAGATACGCAGTATTTT. Amino acid sequence: CASSQTGLTDTQYF.

In its sample, this clonotype was seen many times. The CDR3 DNA is TGTGCCAGCAGCGTAGCAGGGACTAGCTCCTACAATGAGCAGTTCTTC. Protein: CASSVAGTSSYNEQFF. This chain uses TRBV9 with TRBJ2-1; TRBD2 agrees at 8 bases. V lost 0 bases to trimming and J lost 0 bases; unmatched junction nucleotides: 2. In germline, CDR1 is SGDLS, CDR2 YYNGEE. This CDR3 contains 16 residues.

This clonotype came up many times. V usage is TRBV7-2 and J usage is TRBJ2-5, with 7 nucleotides matching TRBD2. Losses at the gene ends were 5 bases for V and 5 bases for J; bases not matched to a gene: 11. CDR1 and CDR2 from the germline V gene are SGHTA and FQGNSA. The CDR3 extends over 15 amino acids. The CDR3 DNA sequence: TGTGCCAGCAGCCCAAGCTCGGGGGGATCCGAGACCCAGTACTTC. Amino acid sequence: CASSPSSGGSETQYF.

This chain joins TRBV12-3 or TRBV12-4 and TRBJ2-7; 8 positions agree with TRBD1. V lost 6 bases, J lost 3 bases, and 10 bases stayed unmatched. The CDR3 spans 15 residues. CDR3 sequence: CASSPDRGGNYEQYF. The CDR3 DNA reads TGTGCCAGCAGCCCCGACAGGGGTGGAAACTACGAGCAGTACTTC.

There are many counts of this clonotype. The chain joins TRBV6-5 to TRBJ1-2, with D possibly matching TRBD1 (5 bases). V shed 4 bases and J shed 0 bases, with 12 bases lying between them. This CDR3 is 15 amino acids long. Germline-derived CDR1 and CDR2 are MNHEY and SVGAGI. CDR3 loop: CASSWGAEANYGYTF. The DNA for the CDR3 is TGTGCCAGCAGTTGGGGCGCGGAAGCTAACTATGGCTACACCTTC.

This clonotype was seen many times. The chain couples TRBV6-1 to TRBJ2-1; maybe TRBD2 (6 bases). Germline CDR1 MNHNS, CDR2 SASEGT. Trimming took 4 bases from V and 7 from J, leaving 11 bases between them. The CDR3 extends over 13 amino acids. The CDR3 DNA follows: TGTGCCAGCAGTGGTCTGGGGGGTAATGAGCAGTTCTTC. It specifies CASSGLGGNEQFF.

This clonotype has at least ten counts. The chain combines TRBV20-1 with TRBJ1-2; 9 bases are shared with TRBD1. In germline, CDR1 is DFQATT, CDR2 SNEGSKA (reference sequence). There are 13 residues in the CDR3. V trimming: 3 bases; J trimming: 4 bases; junction bases outside the gene matches: 3. The CDR3 DNA reads as TGCAGTGCTAGCTGGGACAGGGCCTATGGCTACACCTTC. Translation: CSASWDRAYGYTF.

This clonotype came up a few times. The chain couples TRBV7-2 to TRBJ2-1; the match to TRBD2 covers 7 bases. The CDR3 length is 16 residues. Per germline, CDR1 SGHTA and CDR2 FQGNSA. With 2 bases clipped from V and 4 bases from J, the junction kept 8 bases outside the gene matches. The DNA for the CDR3 is TGTGCCAGCAGCTTACCGGGACTACTGAAATACAATGAGCAGTTCTTC. It specifies CASSLPGLLKYNEQFF.

This clonotype was counted only a few times. The chain links TRBV5-4 to TRBJ2-5; a possible D gene is TRBD1 (5 bases). The ends were cut back, 7 bases at V and 5 bases at J, with 12 bases in the middle. CDR3 length: 12 amino acids. Germline-derived CDR1 and CDR2 are SGHNT and YYREEE (reference sequence). CDR3 nucleotides: TGTGCCAGCGGACGACAGTCGGAGACCCAGTACTTC. Residues: CASGRQSETQYF.

This clonotype was detected ten times or more. The chain recombines TRBV2 with TRBJ1-1, with D maybe TRBD1 (6 bases). CDR3 size: 13 residues. From germline, CDR1 is SNHLY and CDR2 FYNNEI. V lost 7 bases and J 4 bases, leaving 13 bases between the germline ends. The DNA of the CDR3 is TGTGCCAGCAAGGGAGGGGGGAGCACTGAAGCTTTCTTT. This translates into CASKGGGSTEAFF.

The table lists this clonotype with many counts. This CDR3 reads CATGGLGGGHSYEQYF. The CDR3 DNA sequence: TGTGCCACCGGAGGTCTTGGCGGGGGGCACTCCTACGAGCAGTACTTC. The chain combines TRBV28 with TRBJ2-7; TRBD2 matches at 8 bases. CDR1 is MDHEN and CDR2 is SYDVKM in the germline V gene. The V and J ends lost 10 bases and 0 bases, in that order; junction bases with no gene match: 14. The length of the CDR3 is 16 residues.

The count of this clonotype is one. A clone one base away is much larger, so this may be a read error. The chain joins TRBV4-3 to TRBJ2-3, with D maybe TRBD2 (5 bases). V shed 1 base and J shed 1 base, with 12 bases lying between them. The CDR3 runs 16 residues. The germline CDR1 and CDR2 sequences are LGHNA and YSLEER. The CDR3 DNA sequence: TGCGCCAGCAGCCAAGGTAACCGGGGTGGCACAGATACGCAGTATTTT. It codes for CASSQGNRGGTDTQYF.

This clonotype was found a few times. This rearrangement joins TRBV5-1 to TRBJ2-3; possibly TRBD2 for D (5 bases). CDR1 is SGHRS, CDR2 YFSETQ, per germline. There are 14 residues in the CDR3. The V gene lost 6 bases and the J gene lost 0 bases, with 11 bases spanning the gap. The CDR3 DNA follows: TGCGCCAGCAAAATCCCGGGGAGCACAGATACGCAGTATTTT. This gives the protein CASKIPGSTDTQYF.

This clonotype was observed at least ten times. The genes are TRBV20-1 and TRBJ2-5; 8 bases agree with TRBD1. CDR3 length: 12 amino acids. V lost 6 bases, J lost 9 bases, and 9 bases stayed unmatched. In germline, CDR1 is DFQATT, CDR2 SNEGSKA (reference sequence). The CDR3 is CSASTGAEAQYF. The DNA of the CDR3 is TGCAGTGCCTCGACAGGGGCGGAGGCCCAGTACTTC.

This clonotype came up many times. The chain has TRBV15 and TRBJ1-2; a possible D gene is TRBD1 (6 bases). Trimming stripped 3 bases from V and 5 bases from J, with 16 bases between. From germline, CDR1 is LNHNV and CDR2 YYDKDF (reference sequence). This CDR3 contains 15 residues. The CDR3 DNA follows: TGTGCCACCAGCAGGAATACCGGGACACCTTATGGCTACACCTTC. Residues: CATSRNTGTPYGYTF.

With respect to this clonotype: A much larger clonotype is one base distant, so this may be a read error. The chain recombines TRBV7-2 with TRBJ2-7; unclear D gene. This CDR3 is built from 12 residues. Germline V gene sequence: CDR1 SGHTA, CDR2 FQGNSA. V lost 7 bases to trimming and J lost 6 bases, with 13 bases between them. The CDR3 DNA reads as TGTGCCAGCACCTCAAGCCGGATCGAGCAGTACTTC. Protein sequence: CASTSSRIEQYF.

This clonotype was picked up many times. The V gene is TRBV24-1, the J gene TRBJ2-3, with D tentatively TRBD1 (6 bases). The length of the CDR3 is 15 residues. CDR1 KGHDR and CDR2 SFDVKD come from the germline V gene. V gave up 5 bases and J gave up 0 bases, with 11 bases separating them. The CDR3 here is CATSASGHSTDTQYF. CDR3 DNA sequence: TGTGCCACCAGTGCGTCGGGACACAGCACAGATACGCAGTATTTT.

This clonotype was counted at least ten times. CDR3 sequence: CASSLATSDYEQYF. In DNA form, the CDR3 reads TGTGCCAGCAGCCTTGCCACATCAGACTACGAGCAGTACTTC. The rearrangement joins TRBV7-2 to TRBJ2-7; D unresolved. CDR3 size: 14 residues. Trimming shortened V by 5 bases and J by 3 bases, and 14 bases separated the two germline ends. Germline CDR1 is SGHTA and CDR2 is FQGNSA.